This paragraph reports one TCR beta chain. Sequencing used immunoSEQ multiplex PCR; TCRdb keeps in-frame clones, though not all of them. Of about 140,000 clones listed, just over 85% are singletons. This record belongs to a study of control samples from healthy donors and cancer patients. V was cut by 2 bases and J by 2 bases, with 14 bases left in between. Germline CDR1 is SGHNT and CDR2 is YYREEE (reference sequence). The CDR3 covers 15 residues. Sequences were obtained from blood. The chain couples TRBV5-4 to TRBJ2-7, with a tentative D call TRBD2 (6 bases). This clonotype was obtained from a man younger than 30 in good health. DNA for the CDR3: TGTGCCAGCAGCTTCGGCGGGGCCCAAACCTACGAGCAGTACTTC. The encoded protein is CASSFGGAQTYEQYF.